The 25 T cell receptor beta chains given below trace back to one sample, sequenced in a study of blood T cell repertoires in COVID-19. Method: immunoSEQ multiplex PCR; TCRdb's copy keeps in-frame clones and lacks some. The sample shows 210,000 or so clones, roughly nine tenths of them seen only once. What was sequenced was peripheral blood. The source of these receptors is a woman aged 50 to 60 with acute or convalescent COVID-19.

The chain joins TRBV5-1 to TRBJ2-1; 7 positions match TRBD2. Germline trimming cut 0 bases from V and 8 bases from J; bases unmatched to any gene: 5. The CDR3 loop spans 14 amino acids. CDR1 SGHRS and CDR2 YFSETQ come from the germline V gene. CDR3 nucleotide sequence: TGCGCCAGCAGCTTGGTAGAGGGAGGGGATGAGCAGTTCTTC. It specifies CASSLVEGGDEQFF.

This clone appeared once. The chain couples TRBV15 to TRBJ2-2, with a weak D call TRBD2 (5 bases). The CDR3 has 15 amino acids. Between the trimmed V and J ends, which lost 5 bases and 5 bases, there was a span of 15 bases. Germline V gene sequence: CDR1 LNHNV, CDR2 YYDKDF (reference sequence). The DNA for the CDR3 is TGTGCCACCAGCCCTGACTATCTGGGGACCGGGGAGCTGTTTTTT. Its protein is CATSPDYLGTGELFF.

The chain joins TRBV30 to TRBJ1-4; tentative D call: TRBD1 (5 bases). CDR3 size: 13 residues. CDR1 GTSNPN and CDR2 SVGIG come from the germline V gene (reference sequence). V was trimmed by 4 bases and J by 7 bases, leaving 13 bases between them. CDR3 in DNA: TGTGCCTGGACCATGGGACTTCGTGAAAAACTGTTTTTT. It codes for CAWTMGLREKLFF. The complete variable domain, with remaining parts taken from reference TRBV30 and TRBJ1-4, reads SQTIHQWPATLVQPVGSPLSLECTVEGTSNPNLYWYRQAAGRGLQLLFYSVGIGQISSEVPQNLSASRPQDRQFILSSKKLLLSDSGFYLCAWTMGLREKLFFGSGTQLSVL.

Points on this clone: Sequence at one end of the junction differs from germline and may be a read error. The CDR3 here is CASSTTGGAIIF. CDR3 DNA sequence: TGTGCCAGCAGTACCACAGGGGGGGCTATTATCTTC. V usage is TRBV27 and J usage is TRBJ2-7; possible D gene TRBD1, 8 bases. This CDR3 is 12 amino acids long. Germline CDR1 reads MNHEY; CDR2 reads SMNVEV (reference sequence).

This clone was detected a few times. The CDR3 bases are TGCGCCAGCAGCCCCTCGTGGCAGGCCGAAGCCAATCAGCCCCAGCATTTT. Translating gives CASSPSWQAEANQPQHF. The genes are TRBV4-1 and TRBJ1-5; D unresolved. V lost 4 bases and J 3 bases, leaving 19 bases between the germline ends. Per the germline V gene, CDR1 is MGHRA and CDR2 is YSYEKL. The CDR3 covers 17 residues.

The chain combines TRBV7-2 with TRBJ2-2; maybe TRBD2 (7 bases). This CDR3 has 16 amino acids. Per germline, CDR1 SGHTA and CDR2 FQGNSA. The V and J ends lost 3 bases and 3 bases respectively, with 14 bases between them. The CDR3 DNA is TGTGCCAGCAGCTTTTTTGGCGGGGGCTACACCGGGGAGCTGTTTTTT. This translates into CASSFFGGGYTGELFF. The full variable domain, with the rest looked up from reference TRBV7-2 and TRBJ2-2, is GAGVSQSPSNKVTEKGKDVELRCDPISGHTALYWYRQSLGQGLEFLIYFQGNSAPDKSGLPSDRFSAERTGGSVSTLTIQRTQQEDSAVYLCASSFFGGGYTGELFFGEGSRLTVL.

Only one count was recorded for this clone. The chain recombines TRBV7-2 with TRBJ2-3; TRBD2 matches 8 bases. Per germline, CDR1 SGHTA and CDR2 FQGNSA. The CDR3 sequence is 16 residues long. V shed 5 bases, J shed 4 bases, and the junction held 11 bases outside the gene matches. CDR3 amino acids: CASSAHGAGVADTQYF. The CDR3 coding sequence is TGTGCCAGCAGCGCCCACGGAGCGGGAGTTGCAGATACGCAGTATTTT.

The CDR3, as DNA: TGTGCCTGGAGTGAGGGACAGGGCCTCAATGAGCAGTTCTTC. Amino acids: CAWSEGQGLNEQFF. The V call is TRBV30, the J call TRBJ2-1; 9 bases fit TRBD1. Germline V gene lookup returns CDR1 GTSNPN and CDR2 SVGIG (reference sequence). The CDR3 sequence is 14 residues long. V lost 1 base, J lost 6 bases, and 4 bases stayed unmatched. Combining the CDR3 with reference TRBV30 and TRBJ2-1 gives the whole variable domain SQTIHQWPATLVQPVGSPLSLECTVEGTSNPNLYWYRQAAGRGLQLLFYSVGIGQISSEVPQNLSASRPQDRQFILSSKKLLLSDSGFYLCAWSEGQGLNEQFFGPGTRLTVL.

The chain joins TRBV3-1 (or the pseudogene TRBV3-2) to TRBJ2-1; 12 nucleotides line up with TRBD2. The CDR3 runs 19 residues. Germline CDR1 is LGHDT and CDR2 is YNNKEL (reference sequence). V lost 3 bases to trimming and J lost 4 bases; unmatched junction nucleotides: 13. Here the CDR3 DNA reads TGTGCCAGCAGCCAGAATCGGGCTAGCGGGAGGGCATTGTACAATGAGCAGTTCTTC. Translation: CASSQNRASGRALYNEQFF.

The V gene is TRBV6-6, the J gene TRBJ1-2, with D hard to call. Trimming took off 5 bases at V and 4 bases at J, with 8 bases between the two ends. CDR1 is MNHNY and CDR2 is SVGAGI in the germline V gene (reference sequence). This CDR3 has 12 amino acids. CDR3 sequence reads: CASSPGSYGYTF. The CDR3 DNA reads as TGTGCCAGCAGTCCCGGTAGCTATGGCTACACCTTC.

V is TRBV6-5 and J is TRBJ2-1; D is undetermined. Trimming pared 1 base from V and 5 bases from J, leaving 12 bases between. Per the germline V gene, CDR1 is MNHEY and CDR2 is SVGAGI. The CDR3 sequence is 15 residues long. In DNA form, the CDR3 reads TGTGCCAGCAGTTACTATTTGACAACACACAATGAGCAGTTCTTC. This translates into CASSYYLTTHNEQFF.

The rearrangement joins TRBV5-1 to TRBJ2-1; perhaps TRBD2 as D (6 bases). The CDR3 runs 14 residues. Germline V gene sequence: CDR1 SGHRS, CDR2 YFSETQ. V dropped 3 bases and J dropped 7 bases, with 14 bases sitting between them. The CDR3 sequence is CASSSSGRPNEQFF. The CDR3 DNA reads TGCGCCAGCAGCTCCTCAGGGAGGCCGAATGAGCAGTTCTTC.

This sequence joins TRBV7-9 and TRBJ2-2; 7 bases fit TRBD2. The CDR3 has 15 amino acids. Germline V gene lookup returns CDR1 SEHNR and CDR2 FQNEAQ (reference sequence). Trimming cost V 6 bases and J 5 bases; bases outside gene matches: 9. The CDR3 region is CASSGTTWGTGELFF. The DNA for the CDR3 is TGTGCCAGCAGTGGGACTACCTGGGGTACCGGGGAGCTGTTTTTT.

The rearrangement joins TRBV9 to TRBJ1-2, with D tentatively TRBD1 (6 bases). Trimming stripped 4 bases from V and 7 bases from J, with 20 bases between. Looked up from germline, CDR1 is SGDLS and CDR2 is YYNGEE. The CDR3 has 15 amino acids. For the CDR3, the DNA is TGTGCCAGCAGCCGAGTCGAGAGGGGGTTTAGTGGCTACACCTTC. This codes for CASSRVERGFSGYTF.

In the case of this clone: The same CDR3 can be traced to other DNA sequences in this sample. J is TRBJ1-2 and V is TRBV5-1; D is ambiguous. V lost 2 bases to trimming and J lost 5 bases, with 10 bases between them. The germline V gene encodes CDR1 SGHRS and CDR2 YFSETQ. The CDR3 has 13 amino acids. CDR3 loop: CASSLAGDYGYTF. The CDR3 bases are TGCGCCAGCAGCTTAGCCGGGGATTATGGCTACACCTTC.

CDR3 bases: TGTGCAAGTCGCTTAGAAGGGACTAGCGTTGAAAACAATGAGCAGTTCTTC. Amino acid sequence: CASRLEGTSVENNEQFF. V and J are TRBV12-2 and TRBJ2-1; TRBD2, the D gene given by the table, was not confirmed from the DNA. TRBV12-2 is flagged as a pseudogene. The CDR3 covers 17 residues.

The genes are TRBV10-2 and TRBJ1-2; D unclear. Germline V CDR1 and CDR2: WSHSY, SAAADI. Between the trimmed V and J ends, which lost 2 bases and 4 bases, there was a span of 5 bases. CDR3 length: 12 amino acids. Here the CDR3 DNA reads TGCGCCAGCAGTGAGGGGCCCTATGGCTACACCTTC. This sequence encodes CASSEGPYGYTF.

The CDR3 DNA is TGCAGCGTCCACTCTACGGATGAGCAGTTCTTC. Encoded protein: CSVHSTDEQFF. The genes are TRBV29-1 and TRBJ2-1; no reliable D call. The germline V and J ends were trimmed by 6 bases and 8 bases, with 11 bases remaining between them. Per germline, CDR1 SQVTM and CDR2 ANQGSEA. This CDR3 has 11 residues.

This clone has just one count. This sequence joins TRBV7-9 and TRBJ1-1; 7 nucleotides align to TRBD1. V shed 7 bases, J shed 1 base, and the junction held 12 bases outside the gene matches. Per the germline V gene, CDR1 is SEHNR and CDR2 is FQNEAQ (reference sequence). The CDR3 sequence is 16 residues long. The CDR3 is CASTKGGAGGNTEAFF. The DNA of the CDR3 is TGTGCCAGCACCAAAGGGGGGGCAGGGGGGAACACTGAAGCTTTCTTT.

CDR3 sequence (DNA): TGTGCCAGCAGCGGACAGCCAAACACTGAAGCTTTCTTT. It specifies CASSGQPNTEAFF. The V call is TRBV6-6, the J call TRBJ1-1, with D possibly being TRBD1 (6 bases). CDR1 is MNHNY and CDR2 is SVGAGI in the germline V gene (reference sequence). The V end lost 6 bases, the J end lost 2 bases, and 10 bases lay between the germline ends. The CDR3 is 13 residues long.

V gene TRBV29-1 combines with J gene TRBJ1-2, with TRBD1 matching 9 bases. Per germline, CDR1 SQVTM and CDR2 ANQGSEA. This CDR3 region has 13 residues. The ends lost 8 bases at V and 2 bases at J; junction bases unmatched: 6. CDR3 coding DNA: TGCAGCACAAGGACAGGGGTAAACTATGGCTACACCTTC. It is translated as CSTRTGVNYGYTF.

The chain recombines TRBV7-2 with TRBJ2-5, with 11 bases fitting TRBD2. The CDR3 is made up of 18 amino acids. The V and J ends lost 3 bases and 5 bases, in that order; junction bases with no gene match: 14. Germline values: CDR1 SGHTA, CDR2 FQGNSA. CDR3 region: CASSLSLAGGTSRETQYF. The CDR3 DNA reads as TGTGCCAGCAGCTTGTCTCTAGCGGGGGGCACTAGTCGGGAGACCCAGTACTTC.

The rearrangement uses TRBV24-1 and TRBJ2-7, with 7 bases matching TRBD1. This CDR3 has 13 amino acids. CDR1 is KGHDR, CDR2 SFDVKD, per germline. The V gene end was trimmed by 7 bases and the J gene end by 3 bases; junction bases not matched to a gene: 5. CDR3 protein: CATSRQGDYEQYF. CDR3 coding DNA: TGTGCCACCAGCAGACAGGGAGACTACGAGCAGTACTTC.

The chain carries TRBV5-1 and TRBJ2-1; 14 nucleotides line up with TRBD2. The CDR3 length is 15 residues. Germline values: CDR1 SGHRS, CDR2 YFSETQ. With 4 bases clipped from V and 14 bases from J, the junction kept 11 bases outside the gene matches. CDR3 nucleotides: TGCGCCAGCAGCCTAGGACCGGGACTAGCGGGAGTGAAGTTCTTC. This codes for CASSLGPGLAGVKFF.

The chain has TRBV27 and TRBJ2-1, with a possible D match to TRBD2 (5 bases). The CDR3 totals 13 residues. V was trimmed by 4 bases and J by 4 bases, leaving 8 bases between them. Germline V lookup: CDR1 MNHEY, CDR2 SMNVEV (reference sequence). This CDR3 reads CASSYPGYNEQFF. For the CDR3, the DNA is TGTGCCAGCAGTTATCCGGGGTACAATGAGCAGTTCTTC.